These 23 T cell receptor beta chains were all obtained from the same sample, sequenced in a study of beta chain features in type 1 diabetes. Antigen specificity for these receptors is unknown. Sequencing targeted expressed TCRB transcripts, as all isolated RNA had been reverse transcribed. The assay was immunoSEQ multiplex PCR, and TCRdb's table has in-frame clones only and misses some. The profile shows 200,000 to 250,000 clones, about 14% of them singletons. Findings and limits, study-wide: In every one of the four CD4+ subsets, TCRB CDR3s were moderately but significantly shorter in Type 1 diabetes patients.

Material for sequencing was naive CD4+ T cells from blood. The receptors were sampled from a man aged 25 to 45 with type 1 diabetes.

The chain carries TRBV30 and TRBJ1-5; D may be TRBD1 (6 bases). This CDR3 has 15 amino acids. From germline, CDR1 is GTSNPN and CDR2 SVGIG (reference sequence). Trimming cost V 0 bases and J 2 bases, with 11 bases left between them. Written as DNA, the CDR3 is TGTGCCTGGAGTGTACAGGGAGGGGGCAATCAGCCCCAGCATTTT. Encoded protein: CAWSVQGGGNQPQHF.

The chain joins TRBV6-5 to TRBJ1-1; D possibly corresponds to TRBD1 (6 bases). The V end was cut by 6 bases, the J end by 8 bases, with 10 bases between. Germline CDR1 reads MNHEY; CDR2 reads SVGAGI. This CDR3 is 11 amino acids long. The CDR3 DNA reads as TGTGCCAGCAGGTTCACAGGGGAAGCTTTCTTT. Translation gives CASRFTGEAFF.

This chain connects TRBV27 to TRBJ2-7, with a weak D call TRBD2 (6 bases). The germline gives CDR1 MNHEY, CDR2 SMNVEV (reference sequence). The CDR3 is made up of 13 amino acids. Trimming cost V 5 bases and J 11 bases, with 19 bases left between them. The CDR3 loop is CASSPTGLTKEYF. The CDR3 nucleotides are TGTGCCAGCAGTCCCACGGGACTCACGAAGGAGTACTTC.

In its sample, this clone was seen a few times. The chain recombines TRBV5-4 with TRBJ2-5; D remains unclear. The CDR3 consists of 13 residues. Germline CDR1 reads SGHNT; CDR2 reads YYREEE (reference sequence). Trimming removed 0 bases at V and 1 base at J, with 4 bases between. This CDR3 is CASSLGVQETQYF. CDR3 nucleotide sequence: TGTGCCAGCAGCTTGGGCGTCCAAGAGACCCAGTACTTC.

The gene calls are TRBV27 and TRBJ2-1; 8 nucleotides match TRBD2. The CDR3 runs to 15 residues. Germline loops: CDR1 MNHEY, CDR2 SMNVEV (reference sequence). V lost 6 bases to trimming and J lost 6 bases; unmatched junction nucleotides: 10. DNA for the CDR3: TGTGCCAGCAGGCCGAACGGGAGGGTGACCAATGAGCAGTTCTTC. Its protein is CASRPNGRVTNEQFF.

This clone was seen only a few times. This rearrangement joins TRBV6-6 to TRBJ1-5, with D possibly matching TRBD1 (6 bases). The CDR3 has 15 amino acids. V was trimmed by 2 bases and J by 1 base, leaving 9 bases between them. Germline V gene lookup returns CDR1 MNHNY and CDR2 SVGAGI (reference sequence). Written as DNA, the CDR3 is TGTGCCAGCAGTTACGGCAGGGGAAGCAATCAGCCCCAGCATTTT. Protein: CASSYGRGSNQPQHF.

This clone was picked up a small number of times. The chain has TRBV5-1 and TRBJ2-7; possible D gene TRBD2, 7 bases. There are 15 residues in the CDR3. CDR1 is SGHRS and CDR2 is YFSETQ in the germline V gene. V lost 4 bases and J lost 6, with 20 bases in between. CDR3 in amino acids: CASSGGDTQVFEQYF. The CDR3 coding sequence is TGCGCCAGCAGCGGGGGGGACACACAGGTTTTCGAGCAGTACTTC.

The chain uses TRBV7-2 and TRBJ1-4; TRBD1 might be the D (5 bases). CDR3 length: 14 amino acids. CDR1 and CDR2 from the germline V gene are SGHTA and FQGNSA. V lost 5 bases and J 8 bases, leaving 15 bases between the germline ends. The CDR3 sequence: CASSRRGEWEKLFF. The DNA of the CDR3 is TGTGCCAGCAGCCGGCGGGGGGAGTGGGAAAAACTGTTTTTT.

This clone was counted between two and nine times. This sequence joins TRBV5-1 and TRBJ2-5; 7 bases fit TRBD2. The V segment lost 0 bases and the J segment 2 bases; nucleotides outside the gene matches: 10. Looked up from germline, CDR1 is SGHRS and CDR2 is YFSETQ. The CDR3 runs 17 residues. CDR3 nucleotides: TGCGCCAGCAGCTTGGCCTATAGCGGGCAGTTTCAAGAGACCCAGTACTTC. Residues: CASSLAYSGQFQETQYF.

The V and J genes are TRBV30 and TRBJ1-1, with D perhaps TRBD1 (6 bases). Per the germline V gene, CDR1 is GTSNPN and CDR2 is SVGIG (reference sequence). CDR3 length: 12 amino acids. Trimming stripped 5 bases from V and 7 bases from J, with 14 bases between. CDR3 sequence: CAWSDRQNEAFF. CDR3 nucleotide sequence: TGTGCCTGGTCAGACAGGCAGAATGAAGCTTTCTTT.

The chain links TRBV6-5 to TRBJ1-5; no firm D call. The CDR3 runs 15 residues. V was pared by 0 bases and J by 4 bases, with 10 bases between. CDR1 MNHEY and CDR2 SVGAGI come from the germline V gene. The CDR3 bases are TGTGCCAGCAGTTACTCGGGCCCAGAAAATCAGCCCCAGCATTTT. This sequence encodes CASSYSGPENQPQHF.

V usage is TRBV27 and J usage is TRBJ2-7; 10 nucleotides align to TRBD2. Trimming removed 7 bases from V and 5 bases from J; junction bases left unmatched: 11. The germline V gene has CDR1 MNHEY and CDR2 SMNVEV (reference sequence). The CDR3 is 15 amino acids. CDR3 protein: CASTKGASGSNEQYF. The CDR3 DNA follows: TGTGCCAGCACCAAAGGGGCTAGCGGGAGTAACGAGCAGTACTTC.

On this clone itself: Other DNA sequences in the same sample also yield this CDR3. The chain recombines TRBV5-1 with TRBJ2-7; the match to TRBD1 covers 9 bases. V was clipped by 1 base and J by 4 bases; unmatched bases: 3. Germline CDR1 reads SGHRS; CDR2 reads YFSETQ. The CDR3 consists of 14 residues. The CDR3 nucleotides are TGCGCCAGCAGCTTGACAGGGGGCACTTACGAGCAGTACTTC. Translating gives CASSLTGGTYEQYF.

The rearrangement joins TRBV29-1 to TRBJ2-5; D unclear. The CDR3 length is 12 residues. V lost 5 bases, J lost 4 bases, and 11 bases lay in between. CDR1 is SQVTM and CDR2 is ANQGSEA in the germline V gene. CDR3 nucleotides: TGCAGCGTTCGCAAAGGCGGAGAGACCCAGTACTTC. It codes for CSVRKGGETQYF.

The table lists this clone with a few counts. This sequence joins TRBV7-9 and TRBJ1-4; 9 bases map to TRBD1. CDR1 is SEHNR and CDR2 is FQNEAQ in the germline V gene (reference sequence). The CDR3 length is 17 residues. Losses at the gene ends were 4 bases for V and 0 bases for J; bases not matched to a gene: 6. The CDR3 spells CASSWGQGAATNEKLFF. The CDR3 DNA sequence: TGTGCCAGCAGCTGGGGACAGGGAGCCGCAACTAATGAAAAACTGTTTTTT.

The V gene is TRBV18, the J gene TRBJ2-5; TRBD1 matches 7 bases. Germline loops: CDR1 KGHSH, CDR2 LQKENI. V gave up 2 bases and J gave up 2 bases; unmatched junction bases: 5. The CDR3 has 15 amino acids. The chain's CDR3 is CASSPFGGQQETQYF. The CDR3 DNA sequence: TGTGCCAGCTCACCATTTGGGGGACAGCAAGAGACCCAGTACTTC. Complete variable domain (other parts from reference TRBV18 and TRBJ2-5): NAGVMQNPRHLVRRRGQEARLRCSPMKGHSHVYWYRQLPEEGLKFMVYLQKENIIDESGMPKERFSAEFPKEGPSILRIQQVVRGDSAAYFCASSPFGGQQETQYFGPGTRLLVL.

This clone was seen a handful of times. The CDR3 protein is CASSYSGPGWPQHF. CDR3 DNA sequence: TGTGCCAGCAGTTACTCCGGGCCGGGATGGCCCCAGCATTTT. This chain links TRBV6-5 with TRBJ1-5, with D unclear. Per germline, CDR1 MNHEY and CDR2 SVGAGI. V dropped 0 bases and J dropped 9 bases, with 12 bases sitting between them. This CDR3 is built from 14 residues.

There are many counts of this clone. CDR3 nucleotide sequence: TGTGCCAGCTCACCTCAACGGGCAGATACGCAGTATTTT. Translating gives CASSPQRADTQYF. The chain is built from TRBV18 and TRBJ2-3; no firm D call. V lost 3 bases, J lost 4 bases, and 8 bases lay in between. CDR1 and CDR2 (germline): KGHSH, LQKENI. The CDR3 is 13 amino acids.

The CDR3 coding sequence is TGCAGCGCCTTTACCACTAGTGGAGAGACCCAGTACTTC. It encodes CSAFTTSGETQYF. The J gene is TRBJ2-5, the V gene TRBV29-1, with D tentatively TRBD2 (5 bases). Germline V CDR1 and CDR2: SQVTM, ANQGSEA. V was clipped by 7 bases and J by 4 bases, with 16 bases between them. CDR3 size: 13 residues. The full variable domain, in which reference TRBV29-1 and TRBJ2-5 provide the parts outside the CDR3, is SAVISQKPSRDICQRGTSLTIQCQVDSQVTMMFWYRQQPGQSLTLIATANQGSEATYESGFVIDKFPISRPNLTFSTLTVSNMSPEDSSIYLCSAFTTSGETQYFGPGTRLLVL.

This clone came up a few times. This sequence joins TRBV5-5 and TRBJ2-7; a weak D match, TRBD1 (6 bases). Germline V lookup: CDR1 SGHKS, CDR2 YYEKEE (reference sequence). The CDR3 extends over 14 amino acids. Trimming left V 2 bases short and J 1 base short, with 10 bases between. In nucleotides, the CDR3 is TGTGCCAGCAGCTTACAGGGCGGATCCTACGAGCAGTACTTC. This codes for CASSLQGGSYEQYF.

The table lists this clone with a few counts. The chain employs TRBV5-1 and TRBJ2-1, with a tentative D call TRBD1 (6 bases). The ends were cut back, 3 bases at V and 4 bases at J, with 14 bases in the middle. The germline V gene encodes CDR1 SGHRS and CDR2 YFSETQ. The CDR3 is 15 amino acids. The CDR3 DNA is TGCGCCAGCAGCTCACAGGGTGGCTCTTACAATGAGCAGTTCTTC. Amino acids: CASSSQGGSYNEQFF. The whole variable domain, filled in from reference TRBV5-1 and TRBJ2-1, reads KAGVTQTPRYLIKTRGQQVTLSCSPISGHRSVSWYQQTPGQGLQFLFEYFSETQRNKGNFPGRFSGRQFSNSRSEMNVSTLELGDSALYLCASSSQGGSYNEQFFGPGTRLTVL.

This clone has only a few counts. V usage is TRBV9 and J usage is TRBJ2-1, with a possible D match to TRBD2 (5 bases). The CDR3 runs 15 residues. Germline CDR1 SGDLS, CDR2 YYNGEE. Trimming shortened V by 0 bases and J by 8 bases, and 15 bases separated the two germline ends. CDR3 DNA: TGTGCCAGCAGCGTAGATTCCAGCGGCCCCGATGAGCAGTTCTTC. It is translated as CASSVDSSGPDEQFF.

This clone has only a few counts. V gene TRBV10-3 combines with J gene TRBJ2-5, with unresolved D. The CDR3 consists of 14 residues. From germline, CDR1 is ENHRY and CDR2 SYGVKD. The ends were cut back, 2 bases at V and 2 bases at J, with 9 bases in the middle. The CDR3 reads CAISEGVAQETQYF. CDR3 nucleotides: TGTGCCATCAGTGAGGGAGTAGCTCAAGAGACCCAGTACTTC.